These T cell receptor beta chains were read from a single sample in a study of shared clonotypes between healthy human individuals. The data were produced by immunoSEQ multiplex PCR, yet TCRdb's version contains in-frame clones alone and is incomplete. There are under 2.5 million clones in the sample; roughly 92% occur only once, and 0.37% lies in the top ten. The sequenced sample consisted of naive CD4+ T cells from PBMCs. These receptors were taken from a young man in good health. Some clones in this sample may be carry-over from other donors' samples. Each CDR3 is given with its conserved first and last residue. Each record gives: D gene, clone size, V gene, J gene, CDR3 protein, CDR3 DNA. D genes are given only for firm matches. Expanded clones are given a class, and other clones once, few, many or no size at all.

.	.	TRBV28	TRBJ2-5	CASRGPGETQYF	TGTGCCAGCAGAGGCCCGGGGGAGACCCAGTACTTC
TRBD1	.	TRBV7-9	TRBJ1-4	CASSQGQAPTNEKLFF	TGTGCCAGCAGCCAGGGACAGGCCCCAACTAATGAAAAACTGTTTTTT
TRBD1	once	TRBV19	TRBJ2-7	CASSIAPGTGGYEQYF	TGTGCCAGTAGTATAGCTCCCGGGACAGGGGGCTACGAGCAGTACTTC
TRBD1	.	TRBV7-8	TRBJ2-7	CASSAGTGVFYEQYF	TGTGCCAGCAGCGCCGGGACAGGGGTTTTCTACGAGCAGTACTTC
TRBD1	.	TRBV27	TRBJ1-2	CASSFSTGGYGYTF	TGTGCCAGCAGTTTCTCGACAGGGGGCTATGGCTACACCTTC
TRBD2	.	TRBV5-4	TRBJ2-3	CASSLVGLAGDTQYF	TGTGCCAGCAGCTTGGTGGGACTAGCTGGCGATACGCAGTATTTT
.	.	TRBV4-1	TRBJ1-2	CASSQAKAGVSGGYTF	TGCGCCAGCAGCCAAGCGAAGGCAGGGGTTTCGGGTGGCTACACCTTC
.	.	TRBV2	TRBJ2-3	CASRLNTDTQYF	TGTGCCAGCAGACTAAACACAGATACGCAGTATTTT
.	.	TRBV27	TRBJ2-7	CASSLDGLSGYEQYF	TGTGCCAGCAGTTTGGACGGATTGTCCGGATACGAGCAGTACTTC
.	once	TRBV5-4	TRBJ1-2	CASSPGTTYGYTF	TGTGCCAGCAGTCCCGGGACAACCTATGGCTACACCTTC
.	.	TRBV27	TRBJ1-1	CASSWGRGGQAFF	TGTGCCAGCAGTTGGGGGAGGGGGGGGCAAGCTTTCTTT
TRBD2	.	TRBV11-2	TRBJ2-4	CASSLSGKGKNIQYF	TGTGCCAGCAGCTTAAGCGGGAAGGGCAAAAACATTCAGTACTTC
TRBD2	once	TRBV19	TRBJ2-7	CASSMVRGGSSYEQYF	TGTGCCAGTAGTATGGTCCGGGGCGGGAGCTCCTACGAGCAGTACTTC
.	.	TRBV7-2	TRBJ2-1	CASSLAGTDYNEQFF	TGTGCCAGCAGCTTAGCTGGGACGGACTACAATGAGCAGTTCTTC
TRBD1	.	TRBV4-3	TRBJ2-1	CASSQVRGTGPYNEQFF	TGCGCCAGCAGCCAAGTAAGGGGGACAGGTCCGTACAATGAGCAGTTCTTC
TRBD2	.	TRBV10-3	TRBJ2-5	CAISPTSGRAGQETQYF	TGTGCCATCAGTCCGACTAGCGGGAGGGCCGGCCAAGAGACCCAGTACTTC